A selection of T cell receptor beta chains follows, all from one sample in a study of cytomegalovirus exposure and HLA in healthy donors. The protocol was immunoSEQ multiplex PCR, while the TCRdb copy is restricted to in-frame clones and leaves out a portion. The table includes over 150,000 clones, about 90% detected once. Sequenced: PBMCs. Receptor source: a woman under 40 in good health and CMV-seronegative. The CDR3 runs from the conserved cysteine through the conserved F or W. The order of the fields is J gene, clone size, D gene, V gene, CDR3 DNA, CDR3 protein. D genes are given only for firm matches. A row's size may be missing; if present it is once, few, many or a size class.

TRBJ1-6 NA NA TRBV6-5 TGTGCCAGCAGCCCTTTGAGCTCCTATAATTCACCCCTCCACTTT CASSPLSSYNSPLHF
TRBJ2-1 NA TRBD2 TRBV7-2 TGTGCCAGCAGCCCAGTACTAGCGGGGTCGACTTACAATGAGCAGTTCTTC CASSPVLAGSTYNEQFF
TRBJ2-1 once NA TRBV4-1 TGCGCCAGCAGCCAAGATCCGTCAAGACTGTCCCCCTCCTACAATGAGCAGTTCTTC CASSQDPSRLSPSYNEQFF
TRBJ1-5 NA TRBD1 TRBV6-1 TGTGCCAGCAGTGTCGGGACAGGAACGAATCAGCCCCAGCATTTT CASSVGTGTNQPQHF
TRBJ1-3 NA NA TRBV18 TGTGCCAGCTCACCACCGATCCGGGGTACCCGAAACACCATATATTTT CASSPPIRGTRNTIYF
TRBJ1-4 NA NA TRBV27 TGTGCCAGCAGTTTAAAAGGGGACAATGAAAAACTGTTTTTT CASSLKGDNEKLFF
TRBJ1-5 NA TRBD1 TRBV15 TGTGCCACCAGCAATAAACAGGGGAGCAATCAGCCCCAGCATTTT CATSNKQGSNQPQHF
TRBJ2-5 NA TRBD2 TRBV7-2 TGTGCCAGCAGCGTTGGACTAGCCCGCCAAGAGACCCAGTACTTC CASSVGLARQETQYF
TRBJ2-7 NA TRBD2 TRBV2 TGTGCCAGCGGGACTAGCGGGAGGGCGGTTAGAGACGAGCAGTACTTC CASGTSGRAVRDEQYF
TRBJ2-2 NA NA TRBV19 TGTGCCAGTAGTATGGCCAGGAACACCGGGGAGCTGTTTTTT CASSMARNTGELFF
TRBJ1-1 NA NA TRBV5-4 TGTGCCAGCAGCACGCAGGGTATACCTGAAGCTTTCTTT CASSTQGIPEAFF
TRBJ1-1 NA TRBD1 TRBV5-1 TGCGCCAGCAGCCCAGGGGGATCGAACACTGAAGCTTTCTTT CASSPGGSNTEAFF
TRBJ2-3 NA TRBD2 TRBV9 TGTGCCAGCAGCGTATTAGCGGGGGGGCTGGGCACAGATACGCAGTATTTT CASSVLAGGLGTDTQYF
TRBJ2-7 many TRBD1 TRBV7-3 TGTGCCAGCAGCTTAAGGGACAGGGGAAGCGAGCAGTACTTC CASSLRDRGSEQYF
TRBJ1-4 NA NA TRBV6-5 TGTGCCAGCAGCCTTACGTCGTCAGGGCGGGAAAAACTGTTTTTT CASSLTSSGREKLFF
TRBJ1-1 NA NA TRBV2 TGTGCCAGCAAACCGTTGGGGGGAGCTGAAGCTTTCTTT CASKPLGGAEAFF
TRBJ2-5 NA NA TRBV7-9 TGTGCCAGCAGCTTAACAGGACCGCGGGGAGGTGGAGAGACCCAGTACTTC CASSLTGPRGGGETQYF
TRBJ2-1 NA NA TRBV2 TGTGCCAGCAGGGGGGAAGCTGGATCCTACAATGAGCAGTTCTTC CASRGEAGSYNEQFF
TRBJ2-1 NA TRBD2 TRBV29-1 TGCAGCGTTGAAGAGTCTCAACTAGCGGGGACCTACAATGAGCAGTTCTTC CSVEESQLAGTYNEQFF
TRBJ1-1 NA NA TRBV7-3 TGTGCCAGCAGCGAGACGCCGAGGGTCATGAACACTGAAGCTTTCTTT CASSETPRVMNTEAFF
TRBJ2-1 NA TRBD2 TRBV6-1 TGTGCCAGCAGTGAATTTAGCGGGGGTAGCAATGAGCAGTTCTTC CASSEFSGGSNEQFF
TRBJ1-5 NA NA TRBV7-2 TGTGCCAGCAGCTTAGCCTCGGGGGCAGGGACTCAGCCCCAGCATTTT CASSLASGAGTQPQHF
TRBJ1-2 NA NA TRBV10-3 TGTGCCATCAGTGTTTCCCCGGACCAGATCTATGGCTACACCTTC CAISVSPDQIYGYTF
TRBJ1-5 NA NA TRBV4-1 TGCGCCAGCAGCCAAGGGACAGATCAGCCCCAGCATTTT CASSQGTDQPQHF
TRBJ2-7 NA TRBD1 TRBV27 TGTGCCAGCAGTCTTGGACAGGGACGGTACGAGCAGTACTTC CASSLGQGRYEQYF
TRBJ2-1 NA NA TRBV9 TGTGCCAGCAGCGAATACGGGAGTAGCTCCTACAATGAGCAGTTCTTC CASSEYGSSSYNEQFF
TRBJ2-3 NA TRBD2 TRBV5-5 TGTGCCAGCAGCTTCGGGACTAGCAGCACAGATACGCAGTATTTT CASSFGTSSTDTQYF
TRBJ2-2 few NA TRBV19 TGTGCCAGTCAACTAAGGGCTAGCCATGGGGGGGAGCTGTTTTTT CASQLRASHGGELFF
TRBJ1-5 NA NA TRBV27 TGTGCCAGCATTCCCCAGCGAGAGGGATCGGATTTTATTAATCAGCCCCAGCATTTT CASIPQREGSDFINQPQHF
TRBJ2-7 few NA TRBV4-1 TGCGCCAGCAGCCAAGTACAGGGAGTGGACGAGCAGTACTTC CASSQVQGVDEQYF
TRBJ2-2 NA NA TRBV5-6 TGTGCCAGCAGCCTACTAGCAAAGAACACCGGGGAGCTGTTTTTT CASSLLAKNTGELFF
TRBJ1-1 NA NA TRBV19 TGTGCCAGTAGGGGTTGGAGGGGCTGGGGCACTGAAGCTTTCTTT CASRGWRGWGTEAFF
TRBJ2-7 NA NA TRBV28 TGTGCCAGCAGTTTGGCAGGGGGGGGATTGGAGCAGTACTTC CASSLAGGGLEQYF
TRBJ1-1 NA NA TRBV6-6 TGTGCCAGCAGCCGTCTAAAGGCTAACACTGAAGCTTTCTTT CASSRLKANTEAFF
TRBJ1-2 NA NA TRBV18 TGTGCCAGCTCACCACGGGGGGGCAGAATCTATGGCTACACCTTC CASSPRGGRIYGYTF
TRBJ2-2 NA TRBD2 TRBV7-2 TGTGCCAGCAGCTTAATCACGGGAGGTTGGGACACCGGGGAGCTGTTTTTT CASSLITGGWDTGELFF
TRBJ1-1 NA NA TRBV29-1 TGCAGCGTTGATTTGAGTGGGGGGAACACTGAAGCTTTCTTT CSVDLSGGNTEAFF
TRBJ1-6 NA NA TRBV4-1 TGCGCCAGCAGCCAAGACGAGGGTTCGGCGGATAATTCACCCCTCCACTTT CASSQDEGSADNSPLHF
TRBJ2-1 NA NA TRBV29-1 TGCAGCGTTGTGAATAGCGGAGACTCCTACAATGAGCAGTTCTTC CSVVNSGDSYNEQFF
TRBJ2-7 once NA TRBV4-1 TGCGCCAGCAGACAAACTAGCTCCCACGAGCAGTACTTC CASRQTSSHEQYF
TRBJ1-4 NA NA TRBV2 TGTGCCAGCAATATTGGTCGAGCTAATGAAAAACTGTTTTTT CASNIGRANEKLFF
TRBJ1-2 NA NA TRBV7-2 TGTGCCAGCAGCTTAGAGATAATGGAGGTCCCTCAGACCTTC CASSLEIMEVPQTF
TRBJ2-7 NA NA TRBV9 TGTGCCAGCAGCGTAGGGTTAGGGACCTACGAGCAGTACTTC CASSVGLGTYEQYF
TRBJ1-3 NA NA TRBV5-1 TGCGCCAGCAGCTTCGACAGGAGCTCTGGAAACACCATATATTTT CASSFDRSSGNTIYF
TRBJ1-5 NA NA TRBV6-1 TGTGCCAGCAGTGGAGGTTTCAATCAGCCCCAGCATTTT CASSGGFNQPQHF
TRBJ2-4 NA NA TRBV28 TGTGCCAGCAGTTCCCGGAGCGCTTTCGTCGAAAACATTCAGTACTTC CASSSRSAFVENIQYF
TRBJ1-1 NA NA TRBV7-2 TGTGCCAGCAGCTTAGAACCTGGTGGACAGACGGACACTGAAGCTTTCTTT CASSLEPGGQTDTEAFF
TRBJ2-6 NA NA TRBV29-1 TGCAGCGTTGAAGTTGGAAATAGAATGAGCTCTGGGGCCAACGTCCTGACTTTC CSVEVGNRMSSGANVLTF
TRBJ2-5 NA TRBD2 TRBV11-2 TGTGCCAGCAGCCCTTCCGGGGGGGCCTCGACCCAGTACTTC CASSPSGGASTQYF
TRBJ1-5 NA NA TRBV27 TGTGCCAGCAGTCTGACACCTGGGGGTTCGTATCAGCCCCAGCATTTT CASSLTPGGSYQPQHF
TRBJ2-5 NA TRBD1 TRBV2 TGTGCCAGCAACTCACTGGACAGGGAGGATGCGCAAGAGACCCAGTACTTC CASNSLDREDAQETQYF
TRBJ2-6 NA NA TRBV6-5 TGTGCCAGCAGCCGGGATTCCTCTGGGGCCAACGTCCTGACTTTC CASSRDSSGANVLTF
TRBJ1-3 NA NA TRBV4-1 TGCGCCAGCAGCCAAGACAGGAGCTCTGGAAACACCATATATTTT CASSQDRSSGNTIYF
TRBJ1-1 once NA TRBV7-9 TGTGCCAGCAGCTTAGGACAGGCAGGGGTAGGAGCTTTCTTT CASSLGQAGVGAFF
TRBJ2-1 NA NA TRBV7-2 TGTGCCAGCAACGCGAGATTATTGGATGAGCAGTTCTTC CASNARLLDEQFF
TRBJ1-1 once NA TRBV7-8 TGTGCCAGCAGCTTGGGGGGGGTGAGCACTGAAGCTTTCTTT CASSLGGVSTEAFF